This entry features one T cell receptor beta chain sequence. The junction shows a germline mismatch at one end, possibly a read error. Previously described methods and listed TCR primers produced bulk TCR libraries. TCRdb itself ran the PCR reads through MiXCR, one entry per CDR3 protein. This table holds around 460,000 distinct CDR3 sequences, roughly 24% found once. The entry originates in a study of molecular identifiers for immune sequencing clone quantification. The CDR3 length is 11 residues. Per germline, CDR1 SQVTM and CDR2 ANQGSEA. Sorting selected naive CD8 T cells with a CD8+CD4-CCR7+CD45RA+ phenotype.

The receptor's source is a human donor in good health. Some libraries in this study had Jurkat cell RNA spiked in. Sample: naive CD8+ T cells from blood, with Jurkat cell RNA spiked in. Subset: FACS-sorted CD8+CD4-CCR7+CD45RA+ naive T cells. The rearrangement joins TRBV29-1 to TRBJ1-1; no clear D gene. The CDR3 coding sequence is TGCAGCGCCGGAGGGTCCACTGGAGCTTTCTTT. Encoded protein: CSAGGSTGAFF.